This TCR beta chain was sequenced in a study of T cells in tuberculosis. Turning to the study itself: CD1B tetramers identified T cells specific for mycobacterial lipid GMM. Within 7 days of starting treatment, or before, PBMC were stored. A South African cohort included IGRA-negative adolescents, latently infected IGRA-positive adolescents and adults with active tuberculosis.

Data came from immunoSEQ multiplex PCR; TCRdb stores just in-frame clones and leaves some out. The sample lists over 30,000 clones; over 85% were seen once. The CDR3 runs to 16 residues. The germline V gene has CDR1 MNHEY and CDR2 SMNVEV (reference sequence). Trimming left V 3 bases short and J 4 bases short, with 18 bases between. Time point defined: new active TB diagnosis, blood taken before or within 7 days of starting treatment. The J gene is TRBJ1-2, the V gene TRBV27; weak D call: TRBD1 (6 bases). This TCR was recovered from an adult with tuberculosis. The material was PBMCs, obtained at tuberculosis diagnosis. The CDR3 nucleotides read TGTGCCAGCAGTTTCTCAGGGGTGAACGCTGGCTATGGCTACACCTTC. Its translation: CASSFSGVNAGYGYTF.